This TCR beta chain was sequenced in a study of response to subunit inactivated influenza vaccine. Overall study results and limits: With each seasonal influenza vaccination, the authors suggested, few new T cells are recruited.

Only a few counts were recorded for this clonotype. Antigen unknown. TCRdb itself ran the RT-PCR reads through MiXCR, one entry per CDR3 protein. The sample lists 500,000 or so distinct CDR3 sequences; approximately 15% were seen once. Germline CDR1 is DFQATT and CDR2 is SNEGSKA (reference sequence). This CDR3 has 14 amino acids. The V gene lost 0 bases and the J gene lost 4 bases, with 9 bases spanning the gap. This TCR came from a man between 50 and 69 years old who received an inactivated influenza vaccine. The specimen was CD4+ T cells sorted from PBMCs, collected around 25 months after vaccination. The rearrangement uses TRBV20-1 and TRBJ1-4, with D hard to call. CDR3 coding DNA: TGCAGTGCTAGAGAAGGGTCTCTTAATGAAAAACTGTTTTTT. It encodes CSAREGSLNEKLFF.